Following are 20 T cell receptor beta chains from one sample sequenced in a study of CD8+ T cells in alopecia areata. The treatment: oral pan-JAK inhibitor, 5-10 mg twice daily. In each case, RNA was isolated and then reverse transcribed into cDNA as the sequencing template. Sequencing used immunoSEQ multiplex PCR; TCRdb keeps in-frame clones, though not all of them. The sample lists 75,000 to 85,000 clones; roughly 66% were seen once. Sequences were derived from CD8+ T cells sorted from blood, sampled at week 24, from a patient treated with tofacitinib. The receptor set was obtained from a human donor with alopecia areata.

This chain connects TRBV5-5 to TRBJ2-7, with D possibly being TRBD2 (6 bases). The V and J ends lost 0 bases and 0 bases respectively, with 13 bases between them. Per germline, CDR1 SGHKS and CDR2 YYEKEE (reference sequence). The CDR3 sequence is 16 residues long. The CDR3 is CASSLEVGLNSYEQYF. In nucleotides, the CDR3 is TGTGCCAGCAGCTTGGAGGTGGGACTTAACTCCTACGAGCAGTACTTC.

The gene calls are TRBV11-2 and TRBJ2-3; the D gene is possibly TRBD2 (5 bases). Trimming pared 5 bases from V and 0 bases from J, leaving 12 bases between. The CDR3 runs to 15 residues. Germline assignment: CDR1 SGHAT and CDR2 FQNNGV. CDR3 coding DNA: TGTGCCAGCAGCCCGAGAGCGGCCAGCACAGATACGCAGTATTTT. Its protein product is CASSPRAASTDTQYF.

This clone was found a few times. V gene TRBV11-2 combines with J gene TRBJ2-2; the match to TRBD1 covers 9 bases. Germline V gives CDR1 SGHAT, CDR2 FQNNGV. The CDR3 runs to 17 residues. V dropped 1 base and J dropped 4; count of bases not matched to a gene: 7. CDR3 sequence reads: CASSLVAGQGPTGELFF. The CDR3 region has the DNA TGTGCCAGCAGCTTAGTTGCGGGACAGGGCCCCACCGGGGAGCTGTTTTTT.

A single count supports this clone. This rearrangement joins TRBV6-5 to TRBJ2-5; D is unresolved. Trimming left V 5 bases short and J 7 bases short, with 11 bases between. Germline assignment: CDR1 MNHEY and CDR2 SVGAGI. The CDR3 loop spans 12 amino acids. The CDR3 coding sequence is TGTGCCAGCAGTACTCCCCAGTGGACCCAGTACTTC. Its translation is CASSTPQWTQYF.

The J gene is TRBJ2-7, the V gene TRBV13; TRBD1 or TRBD2 may be the D gene (5 bases each). Trimming left V 2 bases short and J 0 bases short, with 14 bases between. The CDR3 covers 16 residues. Germline V CDR1 and CDR2: PRHDT, FYEKMQ (reference sequence). This CDR3 is CASSLRGALLSYEQYF. The DNA for the CDR3 is TGTGCCAGCAGCTTACGAGGGGCACTCCTCTCCTACGAGCAGTACTTC.

V gene TRBV5-1 combines with J gene TRBJ2-3, with D possibly matching TRBD2 (6 bases). The V end was cut by 4 bases, the J end by 0 bases, with 12 bases between. Germline V lookup: CDR1 SGHRS, CDR2 YFSETQ. The CDR3 runs to 15 residues. Here the CDR3 reads CASSPGLASTDTQYF. The CDR3 nucleotides read TGCGCCAGCAGCCCCGGCCTAGCGAGCACAGATACGCAGTATTTT.

J is TRBJ2-7 and V is TRBV4-1; weak D call: TRBD1 (6 bases). CDR1 is MGHRA, CDR2 YSYEKL, per germline. V was clipped by 4 bases and J by 2 bases, with 15 bases between them. CDR3 size: 15 residues. CDR3 in amino acids: CASSLGHGEAYEQYF. In nucleotides, the CDR3 is TGCGCCAGCAGCCTGGGACACGGGGAAGCCTACGAGCAGTACTTC.

This chain links TRBV7-6 with TRBJ2-1, with TRBD2 as a possible D gene (5 bases). Trimming took 4 bases from V and 0 from J, leaving 10 bases between them. Germline assignment: CDR1 SGHVS and CDR2 FNYEAQ. The CDR3 is made up of 15 amino acids. CDR3 protein: CASSSADISYNEQFF. The CDR3 DNA is TGTGCCAGCAGCTCAGCGGATATCTCCTACAATGAGCAGTTCTTC. Looking up the rest from reference TRBV7-6 and TRBJ2-1 gives the full variable domain: GAGVSQSPRYKVTKRGQDVALRCDPISGHVSLYWYRQALGQGPEFLTYFNYEAQQDKSGLPNDRFSAERPEGSISTLTIQRTEQRDSAMYRCASSSADISYNEQFFGPGTRLTVL.

The chain has TRBV7-9 and TRBJ2-3; possibly TRBD2 for D (5 bases). V shed 6 bases and J shed 3 bases, with 13 bases lying between them. Germline values: CDR1 SEHNR, CDR2 FQNEAQ (reference sequence). The CDR3 extends over 14 amino acids. CDR3 coding DNA: TGTGCCAGCAGACCCGGGATAGAGACAGATACGCAGTATTTT. Encoded protein: CASRPGIETDTQYF.

V and J are TRBV29-1 and TRBJ1-1; D is unresolved. V gave up 1 base and J gave up 2 bases, with 11 bases separating them. The V gene's germline CDR1 is SQVTM and CDR2 ANQGSEA. The CDR3 covers 14 residues. CDR3 protein: CSVEARGRNTEAFF. The CDR3 DNA sequence: TGCAGCGTTGAAGCACGCGGGCGAAACACTGAAGCTTTCTTT.

The chain uses TRBV7-2 and TRBJ1-1, with D uncertain. This CDR3 is built from 17 residues. With 4 bases removed from V and 11 bases from J, the gap between germline ends came to 29 bases. Germline assignment: CDR1 SGHTA and CDR2 FQGNSA. CDR3: CASSSQYPRPWTPTAFF. The CDR3 region has the DNA TGTGCCAGCAGCTCACAATACCCGAGACCCTGGACCCCCACGGCTTTCTTT.

The chain couples TRBV14 to TRBJ1-2, with 9 bases aligning to TRBD1. V shed 3 bases, J shed 3 bases, and the junction held 5 bases outside the gene matches. The CDR3 is 15 amino acids. CDR1 SGHDN and CDR2 FVKESK come from the germline V gene. The CDR3 spells CASSHTGGLDYGYTF. CDR3 DNA sequence: TGTGCCAGCAGCCACACAGGGGGCTTAGACTATGGCTACACCTTC. The variable domain in full, completed from reference TRBV14 and TRBJ1-2, reads EAGVTQFPSHSVIEKGQTVTLRCDPISGHDNLYWYRRVMGKEIKFLLHFVKESKQDESGMPNNRFLAERTGGTYSTLKVQPAELEDSGVYFCASSHTGGLDYGYTFGSGTRLTVV.

This clone was observed once. The chain is built from TRBV4-1 and TRBJ1-4; D is unclear. Trimming took 1 base from V and 4 from J, leaving 10 bases between them. The CDR3 has 15 residues. Germline CDR1 MGHRA, CDR2 YSYEKL. Written as DNA, the CDR3 is TGCGCCAGCAGCCAAGTCCAGTACGGTAATGAAAAACTGTTTTTT. Protein sequence: CASSQVQYGNEKLFF.

The chain is built from TRBV7-8 and TRBJ2-1, with a possible D match to TRBD2 (5 bases). V was clipped by 3 bases and J by 7 bases, with 16 bases between them. Looked up from germline, CDR1 is SGHVS and CDR2 is FQNEAQ. CDR3 length: 15 residues. In DNA, the CDR3 is TGTGCCAGCAGCTTGAGGGTTGCGGGCAGGAATGAGCAGTTCTTC. This gives the protein CASSLRVAGRNEQFF.

The gene calls are TRBV30 and TRBJ2-7; TRBD1 agrees at 9 bases. Trimming took 6 bases from V and 6 from J; bases not matched to a gene: 15. The V gene's germline CDR1 is GTSNPN and CDR2 SVGIG (reference sequence). This CDR3 contains 15 residues. The CDR3 loop is CACLDYRDRVGEQYF. The CDR3 bases are TGTGCCTGCTTAGACTACCGGGACAGGGTCGGCGAGCAGTACTTC.

The chain is built from TRBV30 and TRBJ2-4; maybe TRBD2 (5 bases). Germline CDR1 GTSNPN, CDR2 SVGIG (reference sequence). V was cut by 5 bases and J by 2 bases, with 13 bases left in between. This CDR3 is built from 14 residues. CDR3 in DNA: TGTGCCTGGGGTTCGGGGTCCCCCAAAAACATTCAGTACTTC. Its protein is CAWGSGSPKNIQYF.

The chain uses TRBV7-9 and TRBJ2-5, with a possible D match to TRBD1 (5 bases). V dropped 5 bases and J dropped 8 bases, with 9 bases sitting between them. This CDR3 has 11 residues. Per the germline V gene, CDR1 is SEHNR and CDR2 is FQNEAQ (reference sequence). The CDR3: CASSPQGTQYF. The CDR3 DNA reads TGTGCCAGCAGCCCGCAGGGCACCCAGTACTTC.

The V call is TRBV4-1, the J call TRBJ2-7; a weak D match, TRBD1 (6 bases). The CDR3 extends over 16 amino acids. Deletions cut 2 bases from V and 7 bases from J, with 21 bases between. The germline CDR1 and CDR2 sequences are MGHRA and YSYEKL. CDR3 residues: CASSQILGGQGLEQYF. The CDR3, as DNA: TGCGCCAGCAGCCAAATATTAGGGGGTCAGGGGTTAGAGCAGTACTTC.

V usage is TRBV19 and J usage is TRBJ2-7, with 7 positions matching TRBD2. CDR1 is LNHDA, CDR2 SQIVND, per germline (reference sequence). CDR3 length: 13 amino acids. Written as DNA, the CDR3 is TGTGCTACGAGGACGGGAGGAGCCTACGAGCAGTACTTC. Its protein product is CATRTGGAYEQYF.

This chain joins TRBV4-3 and TRBJ2-2; 7 bases align to TRBD2. Looked up from germline, CDR1 is LGHNA and CDR2 is YSLEER. This CDR3 comprises 15 residues. V gave up 8 bases and J gave up 0 bases; unmatched junction bases: 6. CDR3 region: CASRGGRTNTGELFF. The CDR3 DNA is TGCGCCAGCCGGGGCGGGAGAACGAACACCGGGGAGCTGTTTTTT.